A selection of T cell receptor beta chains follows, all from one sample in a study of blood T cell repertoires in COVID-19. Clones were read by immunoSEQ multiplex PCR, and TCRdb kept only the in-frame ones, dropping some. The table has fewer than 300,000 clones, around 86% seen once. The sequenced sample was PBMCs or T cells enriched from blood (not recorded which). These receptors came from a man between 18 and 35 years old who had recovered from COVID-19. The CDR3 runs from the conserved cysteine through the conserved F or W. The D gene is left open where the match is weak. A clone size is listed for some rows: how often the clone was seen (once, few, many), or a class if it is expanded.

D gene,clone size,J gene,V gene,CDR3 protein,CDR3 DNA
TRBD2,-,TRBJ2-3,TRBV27,CASRSRTSGRAGVGDTQYF,TGTGCCAGCAGGTCACGGACTAGCGGGAGGGCCGGGGTTGGAGATACGCAGTATTTT
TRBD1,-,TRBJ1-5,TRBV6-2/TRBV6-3,CASSYDLDRGNQPQHF,TGTGCCAGCAGTTACGACCTAGACAGGGGGAATCAGCCCCAGCATTTT
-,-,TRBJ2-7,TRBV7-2,CASSLSGIPYLYEQYF,TGTGCCAGCAGCTTAAGCGGCATCCCTTACCTGTACGAGCAGTACTTC
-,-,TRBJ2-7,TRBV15,CATSGPPAYEQYF,TGTGCCACCAGCGGGCCACCGGCCTACGAGCAGTACTTC
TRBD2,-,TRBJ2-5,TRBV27,CASSLAGGDETQYF,TGTGCCAGCAGTTTAGCGGGAGGGGATGAGACCCAGTACTTC
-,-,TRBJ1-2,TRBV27,CASSLRRGGERGYTF,TGTGCCAGCAGTTTAAGGCGGGGTGGGGAACGAGGCTACACCTTC
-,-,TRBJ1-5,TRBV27,CASSLTGFTQPQHF,TGTGCCAGCAGTCTTACAGGGTTCACTCAGCCCCAGCATTTT
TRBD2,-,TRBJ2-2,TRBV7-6,CASTEGLADTGELFF,TGTGCCAGCACCGAGGGGCTAGCGGACACCGGGGAGCTGTTTTTT
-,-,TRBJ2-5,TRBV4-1,CASSQGTARETQYF,TGCGCCAGCAGCCAAGGTACCGCGCGGGAGACCCAGTACTTC
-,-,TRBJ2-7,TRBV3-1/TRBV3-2,CASSQVRDTFYEQYF,TGTGCCAGCAGCCAAGTTAGGGACACCTTCTACGAGCAGTACTTC
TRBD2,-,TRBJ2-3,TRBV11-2,CASTSGSGSVDTQYF,TGTGCCAGCACCTCGGGAAGCGGGAGTGTAGATACGCAGTATTTT
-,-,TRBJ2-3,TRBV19,CASNLGAGRKDTQYF,TGTGCCAGTAACCTCGGAGCAGGGCGAAAAGATACGCAGTATTTT
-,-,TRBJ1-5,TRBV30,CAWSEGARGTQHF,TGTGCCTGGAGTGAGGGAGCAAGGGGGACCCAGCATTTT
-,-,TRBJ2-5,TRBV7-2,CASATGSETQYF,TGTGCCAGCGCAACAGGGTCCGAGACCCAGTACTTC
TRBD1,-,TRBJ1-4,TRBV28,CASSTIRDRATNEKLFF,TGTGCCAGCAGTACTATTAGGGACAGGGCAACTAATGAAAAACTGTTTTTT
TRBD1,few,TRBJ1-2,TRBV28,CASITTGVPTNYGYTF,TGTGCCAGCATCACAACAGGGGTTCCCACTAACTATGGCTACACCTTC
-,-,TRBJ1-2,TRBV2,CASSVTQGRDYGYTF,TGTGCCAGCAGTGTAACCCAGGGCAGAGACTATGGCTACACCTTC
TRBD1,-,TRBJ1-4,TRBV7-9,CASSLDRGRNEKLFF,TGTGCCAGCAGCTTGGACAGGGGGAGGAATGAAAAACTGTTTTTT
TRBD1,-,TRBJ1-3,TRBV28,CASSSGQGNTIYF,TGTGCCAGCAGTTCTGGACAGGGCAACACCATATATTTT
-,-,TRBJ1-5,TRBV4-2,CASSQETGWGYLHF,TGTGCCAGCAGCCAAGAAACAGGGTGGGGATATTTACATTTT
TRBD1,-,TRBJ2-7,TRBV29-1,CSVRAGTGGSYEQYF,TGCAGCGTCAGAGCCGGGACAGGGGGCTCCTACGAGCAGTACTTC
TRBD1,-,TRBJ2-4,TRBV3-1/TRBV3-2,CASSLGQYGNIQYF,TGTGCCAGCAGCCTGGGACAGTACGGAAACATTCAGTACTTC
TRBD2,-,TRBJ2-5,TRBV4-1,CASSSGLAGKRETQYF,TGCGCCAGCAGCTCGGGACTAGCGGGAAAACGGGAGACCCAGTACTTC
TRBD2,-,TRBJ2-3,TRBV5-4,CASSPGLAGVSTDTQYF,TGTGCCAGCAGCCCCGGACTAGCGGGGGTATCCACAGATACGCAGTATTTT
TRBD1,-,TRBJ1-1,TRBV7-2,CASSLLGTGNTEAFF,TGTGCCAGCAGCTTATTAGGGACAGGGAACACTGAAGCTTTCTTT
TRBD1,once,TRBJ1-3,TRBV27,CASSDTGGEGFGGNTIYF,TGTGCCAGCAGTGATACAGGGGGCGAGGGGTTCGGTGGAAACACCATATATTTT
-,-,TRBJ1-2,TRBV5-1,CASKGVSGPNYGYTF,TGCGCCAGCAAGGGCGTGAGCGGACCAAACTATGGCTACACCTTC
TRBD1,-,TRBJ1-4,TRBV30,CAWDRQGAHEKLFF,TGTGCCTGGGATAGACAGGGGGCGCATGAAAAACTGTTTTTT
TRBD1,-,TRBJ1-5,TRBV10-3,CAISEDRGWQPQHF,TGTGCCATCAGTGAAGACAGGGGATGGCAGCCCCAGCATTTT
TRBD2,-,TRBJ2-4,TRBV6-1,CASSEVRFSGTSGGAKNIQYF,TGTGCCAGCAGTGAAGTAAGGTTTTCCGGGACTAGCGGGGGAGCCAAAAACATTCAGTACTTC
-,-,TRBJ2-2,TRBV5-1,CASSLRGPPVNTGELFF,TGCGCCAGCAGCTTGCGTGGCCCCCCCGTTAACACCGGGGAGCTGTTTTTT
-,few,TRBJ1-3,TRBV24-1,CATTTTGRSVNFGNTIYF,TGTGCCACCACCACAACAGGGCGGTCGGTAAATTTTGGAAACACCATATATTTT
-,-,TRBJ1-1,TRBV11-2,CASSSVRGTEAFF,TGTGCCAGCAGCTCGGTCCGGGGCACTGAAGCTTTCTTT
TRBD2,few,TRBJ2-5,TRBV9,CASSFGLAAQETQYF,TGTGCCAGCAGCTTCGGACTAGCGGCCCAAGAGACCCAGTACTTC
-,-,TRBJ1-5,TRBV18,CASSPFLPDSNQPQHF,TGTGCCAGCTCACCATTTCTCCCAGATAGCAATCAGCCCCAGCATTTT
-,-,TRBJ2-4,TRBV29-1,CSALRADSRDIQYF,TGCAGCGCATTGAGAGCGGACAGTCGAGACATTCAGTACTTC
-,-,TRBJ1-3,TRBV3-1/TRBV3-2,CASSPGLPLSGNTIYF,TGTGCCAGCAGCCCAGGGCTCCCTCTCTCTGGAAACACCATATATTTT
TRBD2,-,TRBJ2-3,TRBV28,CASSFRQGAGLAGGSTDTQYF,TGTGCCAGCAGCTTCAGACAGGGGGCAGGACTAGCGGGAGGCAGCACAGATACGCAGTATTTT
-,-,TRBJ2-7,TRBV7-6,CASSLGQGGYEQYF,TGTGCCAGCAGCTTAGGTCAGGGCGGCTACGAGCAGTACTTC
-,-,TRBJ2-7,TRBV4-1,CASSQDTGVHEQYF,TGCGCCAGCAGCCAAGATACGGGGGTCCACGAGCAGTACTTC
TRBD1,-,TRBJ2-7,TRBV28,CASSSSIPSTGTGSYEQYF,TGTGCCAGCAGTTCCTCGATCCCCTCTACCGGGACAGGGAGCTACGAGCAGTACTTC
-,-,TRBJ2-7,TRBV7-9,CASSERRGIDTYEQYF,TGTGCCAGCAGCGAGAGAAGGGGTATAGACACCTACGAGCAGTACTTC
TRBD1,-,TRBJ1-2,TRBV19,CASSKWTGEAYGYTF,TGTGCCAGTAGTAAATGGACAGGGGAGGCCTATGGCTACACCTTC
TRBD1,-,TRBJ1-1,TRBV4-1,CASSQQGVTEAFF,TGCGCCAGCAGCCAACAGGGGGTGACTGAAGCTTTCTTT
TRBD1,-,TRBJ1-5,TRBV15,CATSRRSGTGGYQPQHF,TGTGCCACCAGCAGACGTTCCGGGACAGGGGGATATCAGCCCCAGCATTTT
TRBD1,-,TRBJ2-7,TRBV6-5,CASSYRQGFYEQYF,TGTGCCAGCAGTTACCGACAGGGGTTCTACGAGCAGTACTTC
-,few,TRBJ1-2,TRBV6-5,CASSPGGYRIF,TGTGCCAGCAGTCCGGGGGGCTACAGGATCTTC
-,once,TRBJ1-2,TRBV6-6,CASSPLNGYTF,TGTGCCAGCAGCCCACTTAATGGCTACACCTTC
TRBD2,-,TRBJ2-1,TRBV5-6,CASSDDGAGGTEQFF,TGTGCCAGCAGCGACGACGGGGCGGGGGGCACTGAGCAGTTCTTC